This T cell receptor beta chain is drawn from a study of T cells in Graves' hyperthyroidism and ophthalmopathy. Study context: At initial diagnosis, before any treatment had begun, peripheral blood was obtained. Study findings and constraints: Peripheral blood also featured most of the thyroid clonotypes expanded above 0.001.

Investigators excluded patients with uncontrolled infection, other autoimmune disease, pregnancy or lactation. RNA transcripts gave rise to amplified TCR beta CDR3 regions. TCR CDR3 underwent first-round RT-PCR with the HTBI primer set. Each CDR3 protein gets one entry after TCRdb re-called the multiplex PCR reads with MiXCR. The sample holds around 420,000 distinct CDR3 sequences, less than 20% seen once. Turning to this clonotype: Its antigen is as yet unknown.

CDR1 SEHNR and CDR2 FQNEAQ come from the germline V gene (reference sequence). J was trimmed by 5 bases and V by 5 bases; bases with no gene match: 14. The CDR3 covers 17 residues. The sequenced sample was blood. The sequence was obtained from a woman younger than 30 with Graves' hyperthyroidism. This chain links TRBV7-9 with TRBJ1-1; 10 bases agree with TRBD1. The CDR3 nucleotides are TGTGCCAGCAGCCCGCGTCCCTGGACAGGGGGAAAGACTGAAGCTTTCTTT. Protein product: CASSPRPWTGGKTEAFF.